One TCR beta chain is described in this entry. The data were taken from a study of blood T cell repertoires in COVID-19. Across the whole study: T cells, B-cell-depleted T cells, or PBMCs provided the cDNA or gDNA that served as material.

In the original analysis: Amplification of reference gene primers provided the estimated nucleated cell counts. Clones were sequenced by immunoSEQ multiplex PCR, and TCRdb holds only the in-frame ones, with some missing. V and J calls and clone size follow that table, whereas D and trimming were derived from the DNA. The sample records 150,000 or so clones, roughly nine tenths being singletons. The sequence was obtained from a human donor in a cohort sampled during active COVID-19. The sample comprised peripheral blood.

The CDR3, as DNA: TGTGCCACCAGCAGACCGGCAGGGGGGATGAGGGCTTTCTTT. Its translation: CATSRPAGGMRAFF. This chain links TRBV15 with TRBJ1-1, with TRBD1 matching over 7 bases. Losses at the gene ends were 2 bases for V and 11 bases for J; bases not matched to a gene: 11. Germline CDR1 LNHNV, CDR2 YYDKDF (reference sequence). CDR3 length: 14 amino acids.